This TCR beta chain was identified during a study of T cell responses to AZD1222 COVID-19 vaccine. Generated by immunoSEQ multiplex PCR, the TCRdb table keeps only in-frame clones and is missing some. Of tens of thousands of clones listed, about 87% were seen once; the top ten hold about 9.1%. This CDR3 region has 16 residues. Trimming at V came to 4 bases and at J to 7 bases, leaving 10 bases not matched to a gene. CDR1 and CDR2 (germline): SGDLS, YYNGEE. Overall study findings and caveats: Spike as a whole was targeted by vaccine-associated CD4 TCRs, dominant at 160-218 and 743-854. Once two AZD1222 doses were given, Spike-specific TCR breadth and depth went up. Repertoires were sampled only after the peak T cell response. White British people made up most donors, females outnumbered males, and clonal diversity was possibly underestimated.

On this clone itself: Its antigen is not known.

Sequenced here: peripheral blood, sampled 28 days after the second dose of the MenACWY control vaccine. The chain links TRBV9 to TRBJ1-4; 10 bases are shared with TRBD1. The TCR sequence derives from an adult who received the MenACWY meningococcal vaccine as a control. The CDR3 sequence: CASSPRQGAAGEKLFF. For the CDR3, the DNA is TGTGCCAGCAGCCCTCGACAGGGGGCAGCGGGTGAAAAACTGTTTTTT.